This T cell receptor (beta chain) derives from a study of OX40 agonist ivuxolimab in advanced cancers. Background on the whole study: Ivuxolimab, which targeted the costimulatory receptor OX40 (CD134), was an agonistic, fully human IgG2 monoclonal antibody. Three dose-escalation patients achieved partial responses, one with hepatocellular carcinoma and two with cutaneous melanoma. The paper covers the monotherapy dose-escalation part of the phase I ivuxolimab trial, which included N = 52 patients. Intravenous ivuxolimab was administered to patients every 2 weeks at six dose levels: 0.01, 0.1, 0.3, 1.5, 3 and 10 mg/kg. Peripheral TCRbeta sequencing was intended to test whether TCR sequence diversity was altered and clonal T-cell expansion was caused by ivuxolimab. In the dose-escalation cohort, 82.7% of patients were male, and the mean age was approximately 60 years, with a range of roughly 20 to 80. Patients were allowed to have had prior anti-PD-1, anti-PD-L1 or anti-CTLA-4 therapy, and roughly 40% of the dose-escalation patients had previously received checkpoint inhibitors. Of the roughly 53 patients in dose escalation, 19 had hepatocellular carcinoma, some 15 had melanoma, 9 had renal cell carcinoma and 9 had head and neck cancer. Study-wide findings and limitations: On average, CD8+ T cells showed more expanded clones than CD4+ T cells after ivuxolimab. In the 0.1-3.0 mg/kg groups, partial responders were among the patients with the lowest normalized peripheral clonal expansion, particularly in CD8+ T cells. At doses of 0.1 to 3.0 mg/kg, clonal expansion of both CD4+ and CD8+ T cells in blood was seen between baseline and week 6. The antigen specificity of the peripheral T cells that underwent clonal expansion was not determined. Low levels of normalized T-cell clonal expansion were also seen in some patients who did not respond.

To sequence the TCRbeta CDR3 region, genomic DNA was isolated from the sorted cells. The immunoSEQ Assay was used for sequencing of TCRbeta CDR3 regions. The table was pulled from immuneACCESS by TCRdb, which kept in-frame rearrangements only. Such tables lose some clones; where checked, under half of the loss comes from unresolved V genes, and the rest has no known cause. The sample table contains approximately 79,000 clones; only one count was recorded for approximately 92% of them. Together, the top ten hold roughly 9% of the sample. On this clone: It lacks a known antigen. No clone much larger than this one lies a single base away; base qualities are absent.

According to the germline V gene, CDR1 reads MNHEY and CDR2 reads SVGAGI. The CDR3, from cysteine to phenylalanine, totals 14 residues. Of the read, only the CDR3 DNA is kept; its 42 bases are in frame from base 1. Trimming costs V 10 bases and J 5 bases, and their ends lie 20 bases apart. Patients with a history of autoimmune disease or receiving systemic immunosuppression were excluded from the trial. Peripheral blood for TCR sequencing was collected from all dose cohorts at baseline, on cycle 4 day 1, and on cycle 7 day 1. The samples were drawn from a first-in-human, open-label, multicenter phase I dose-escalation trial of ivuxolimab. Adults with locally advanced or metastatic melanoma, renal cell, hepatocellular, or head and neck squamous cell carcinoma were enrolled in the trial. Before TCR sequencing, CD4+ T cells and CD8+ T cells were sorted from peripheral blood as separate populations.

Sample: CD4+ or CD8+ T cells sorted from blood, taken in a trial of the OX40 agonist ivuxolimab. This sequence was found in an adult with an advanced solid tumor such as melanoma, head and neck, liver or kidney cancer. Here the chain combines TRBV6-5 and TRBJ2-5, with no reliable assignment of the D segment. The CDR3 region has the sequence CATSSLGPAETQYF. The nucleotides read TGTGCCACTTCATCCCTCGGACCTGCGGAGACCCAGTACTTC.